The rows below give T cell receptor beta chains drawn from one sample of a study of Graves' ophthalmopathy and Graves' hyperthyroidism. TCRdb fed the multiplex PCR reads into MiXCR, producing one record per CDR3 protein. This sample yields roughly 480,000 distinct CDR3 sequences, of which approximately 15% are seen a single time; roughly 9.8% belongs to the top ten. The sample taken for sequencing was blood. These receptors came from a woman in her 30s with Graves' ophthalmopathy. The CDR3 runs from the conserved cysteine through the conserved F or W. D genes are given only for firm matches. Clone size, where shown, is once, few, many, or a class for clones that have expanded.

D: .; size: many; V: TRBV10-3; J: TRBJ1-5; CDR3: CAIRGAGDQPQHF; DNA: TGTGCCATCAGGGGCGCGGGGGATCAGCCCCAGCATTTT
D: .; size: many; V: TRBV27; J: TRBJ1-5; CDR3: CASRHAAGSNQPQHF; DNA: TGTGCCAGCAGACATGCCGCGGGGAGCAATCAGCCCCAGCATTTT
D: .; size: many; V: TRBV6-1; J: TRBJ1-2; CDR3: CASSEVDSYGYTF; DNA: TGTGCCAGCAGTGAAGTGGACAGCTATGGCTACACCTTC
D: .; size: many; V: TRBV6-5; J: TRBJ2-7; CDR3: CASSYSGGSLYEQYF; DNA: TGTGCCAGCAGTTACTCGGGGGGTTCCCTCTACGAGCAGTACTTC
D: .; size: many; V: TRBV6-1; J: TRBJ2-2; CDR3: CASTEFWETGELFF; DNA: TGTGCCAGCACCGAATTTTGGGAGACCGGGGAGCTGTTTTTT
D: TRBD2; size: .; V: TRBV28; J: TRBJ2-3; CDR3: CASSPLTSLVDTQYF; DNA: TGTGCCAGCAGTCCCTTGACTAGCCTTGTAGATACGCAGTATTTT
D: TRBD2; size: many; V: TRBV28; J: TRBJ2-7; CDR3: CASRRRAGGFTYEQYF; DNA: TGTGCCTCCAGAAGAAGAGCGGGAGGGTTCACCTACGAGCAGTACTTC
D: TRBD1; size: many; V: TRBV5-1; J: TRBJ2-2; CDR3: CASSLAPGQESNTGELFF; DNA: TGCGCCAGCAGCTTGGCCCCGGGACAGGAGTCGAACACCGGGGAGCTGTTTTTT
D: .; size: .; V: TRBV10-3; J: TRBJ2-3; CDR3: CAISPWGAGDTQYF; DNA: TGTGCCATCAGTCCCTGGGGGGCTGGAGATACGCAGTATTTT
D: TRBD2; size: many; V: TRBV6-6; J: TRBJ2-5; CDR3: CASGGTGGNQETQYF; DNA: TGTGCCAGCGGCGGTACGGGGGGTAACCAAGAGACCCAGTACTTC
D: .; size: many; V: TRBV12-3/TRBV12-4; J: TRBJ1-1; CDR3: CASTPEVVNTEAFF; DNA: TGTGCCAGCACGCCGGAGGTGGTGAACACTGAAGCTTTCTTT
D: TRBD2; size: many; V: TRBV12-3/TRBV12-4; J: TRBJ2-2; CDR3: CASAQGSGTATGELFF; DNA: TGTGCCAGCGCGCAGGGTAGCGGGACGGCCACCGGGGAGCTGTTTTTT
D: .; size: .; V: TRBV27; J: TRBJ1-1; CDR3: CASSTTHLGTEAFF; DNA: TGTGCCAGCAGTACAACCCACCTCGGCACTGAAGCTTTCTTT
D: .; size: many; V: TRBV15; J: TRBJ1-1; CDR3: CATSRERGSGNTEAFF; DNA: TGTGCCACCAGCCGAGAGCGGGGGTCGGGGAACACTGAAGCTTTCTTT
D: .; size: many; V: TRBV15; J: TRBJ2-7; CDR3: CATSSDTSQLPYEQYF; DNA: TGTGCCACCAGCAGCGATACTAGCCAGCTCCCCTACGAGCAGTACTTC
D: TRBD1; size: .; V: TRBV4-2; J: TRBJ1-3; CDR3: CASSPRQGAGGNTIYF; DNA: TGTGCCAGCAGCCCCAGACAGGGGGCAGGAGGAAACACCATATATTTT
D: .; size: many; V: TRBV19; J: TRBJ1-5; CDR3: CASSMDSQSDQPQHF; DNA: TGTGCCAGTAGTATGGACTCGCAGTCCGATCAGCCCCAGCATTTT
D: TRBD1; size: many; V: TRBV29-1; J: TRBJ1-2; CDR3: CSVGDRGSWYGYTF; DNA: TGCAGCGTAGGGGACAGGGGAAGCTGGTATGGCTACACCTTC
D: .; size: many; V: TRBV10-3; J: TRBJ2-6; CDR3: CAISVKGFEAGANVLTF; DNA: TGTGCCATCAGCGTGAAGGGATTTGAGGCTGGGGCCAACGTCCTGACTTTC
D: .; size: many; V: TRBV20-1; J: TRBJ2-7; CDR3: CSAREAGTDHAGGQYF; DNA: TGCAGTGCTAGAGAGGCCGGGACGGATCATGCCGGGGGGCAGTACTTC
D: .; size: many; V: TRBV6-1; J: TRBJ2-6; CDR3: CASSAYSSGANVLTF; DNA: TGTGCCAGCAGTGCCTACAGCTCTGGGGCCAACGTCCTGACTTTC
D: .; size: many; V: TRBV6-2/TRBV6-3; J: TRBJ2-6; CDR3: CASSISSQGPTGANVLTF; DNA: TGTGCCAGCAGTATTTCAAGCCAGGGACCGACTGGGGCCAACGTCCTGACTTTC
D: .; size: many; V: TRBV12-3/TRBV12-4; J: TRBJ1-1; CDR3: CASSRSRDINTEAFF; DNA: TGTGCCAGCAGCCGGTCTAGGGACATAAACACTGAAGCTTTCTTT
D: .; size: many; V: TRBV6-1; J: TRBJ2-7; CDR3: CASSPSGGSYEQYF; DNA: TGTGCCAGTAGTCCCAGCGGAGGGTCCTACGAGCAGTACTTC
D: .; size: many; V: TRBV29-1; J: TRBJ1-5; CDR3: CSVTDGSSNQPQHF; DNA: TGCAGCGTTACTGACGGGAGCAGCAATCAGCCCCAGCATTTT
D: .; size: .; V: TRBV6-1; J: TRBJ1-5; CDR3: CASQIWRDQPQHF; DNA: TGTGCCAGCCAGATTTGGAGGGATCAGCCCCAGCATTTT
D: .; size: many; V: TRBV12-3/TRBV12-4; J: TRBJ1-5; CDR3: CASSLGLIKGRSQHF; DNA: TGTGCCAGCAGTCTCGGACTCATAAAAGGAAGGTCCCAGCATTTT
D: TRBD1; size: many; V: TRBV30; J: TRBJ1-2; CDR3: CAWSPGQAGYTF; DNA: TGTGCCTGGAGTCCGGGACAGGCTGGCTACACCTTC
D: .; size: many; V: TRBV2; J: TRBJ1-1; CDR3: CASIQGRNTEAFF; DNA: TGTGCCAGCATCCAGGGAAGGAACACTGAAGCTTTCTTT
D: TRBD1; size: few; V: TRBV7-9; J: TRBJ1-1; CDR3: CASSYSQGAFTEAFF; DNA: TGTGCCAGCAGCTATTCACAGGGGGCTTTCACTGAAGCTTTCTTT
D: .; size: few; V: TRBV10-3; J: TRBJ2-5; CDR3: CAISPGDTQETQYF; DNA: TGTGCCATCAGCCCGGGGGACACACAAGAGACCCAGTACTTC
D: .; size: .; V: TRBV28; J: TRBJ1-5; CDR3: CASSSHTPIQPQHF; DNA: TGTGCCAGCAGTTCACATACCCCTATTCAGCCCCAGCATTTT
D: .; size: many; V: TRBV5-1; J: TRBJ1-2; CDR3: CASSLATVDVGYTF; DNA: TGCGCCAGCAGCTTGGCGACAGTTGACGTTGGCTACACCTTC
D: .; size: many; V: TRBV6-1; J: TRBJ2-7; CDR3: CASSRTDTFYEQYF; DNA: TGTGCCAGCAGCCGGACCGACACTTTCTACGAGCAGTACTTC
D: .; size: .; V: TRBV25-1; J: TRBJ2-5; CDR3: CASSSPDRTEETQYF; DNA: TGTGCCAGCAGTTCCCCGGACAGAACGGAAGAGACCCAGTACTTC
D: TRBD1; size: many; V: TRBV12-3/TRBV12-4; J: TRBJ1-2; CDR3: CASSFFGDRANYGYTF; DNA: TGTGCCAGCAGTTTCTTCGGGGACAGGGCTAACTATGGCTACACCTTC
D: TRBD1; size: .; V: TRBV9; J: TRBJ2-7; CDR3: CASSVQTGIGEQYF; DNA: TGTGCCAGCAGCGTACAGACAGGGATAGGCGAGCAGTACTTC
D: .; size: few; V: TRBV5-1; J: TRBJ2-7; CDR3: CASSFTPAGPPYEQYF; DNA: TGCGCCAGCAGCTTTACACCGGCAGGGCCCCCCTACGAGCAGTACTTC
D: TRBD2; size: many; V: TRBV27; J: TRBJ2-5; CDR3: CASSLALGGAGETQYF; DNA: TGTGCCAGCAGTTTAGCCCTCGGGGGGGCCGGAGAGACCCAGTACTTC
D: .; size: many; V: TRBV5-1; J: TRBJ2-7; CDR3: CASSVSGYEQYF; DNA: TGCGCCAGCTCAGTGTCAGGGTACGAGCAGTACTTC
D: .; size: .; V: TRBV2; J: TRBJ2-7; CDR3: CASRIQGRKDSQQYF; DNA: TGTGCCAGCAGGATCCAGGGTCGCAAAGATTCTCAGCAGTACTTC
D: TRBD1; size: many; V: TRBV18; J: TRBJ1-1; CDR3: CASSPKGAGTEAFF; DNA: TGTGCCAGCTCACCGAAGGGGGCTGGCACTGAAGCTTTCTTT
D: TRBD1; size: few; V: TRBV27; J: TRBJ1-5; CDR3: CASSPGTDAQPQHF; DNA: TGTGCCAGCAGTCCAGGGACAGATGCTCAGCCCCAGCATTTT
D: .; size: .; V: TRBV5-6; J: TRBJ2-7; CDR3: CASSLVNREMNEQYF; DNA: TGTGCCAGCAGCTTGGTGAACAGGGAGATGAACGAGCAGTACTTC
D: .; size: .; V: TRBV30; J: TRBJ1-6; CDR3: CAWSAWHGTADSPLHF; DNA: TGTGCCTGGAGTGCCTGGCACGGGACTGCTGATTCACCCCTCCACTTT
D: TRBD1; size: few; V: TRBV27; J: TRBJ1-3; CDR3: CASSPTQGAGNTIYF; DNA: TGTGCCAGCAGTCCGACACAGGGGGCAGGAAACACCATATATTTT
D: .; size: .; V: TRBV7-9; J: TRBJ1-5; CDR3: CASFSVGTYQPQHF; DNA: TGTGCCAGCTTTTCGGTGGGCACTTATCAGCCCCAGCATTTT
D: .; size: many; V: TRBV7-2; J: TRBJ2-7; CDR3: CASSLLIGTAYEQYF; DNA: TGTGCCAGCAGCCTCTTGATCGGAACTGCCTACGAGCAGTACTTC
D: .; size: many; V: TRBV20-1; J: TRBJ1-1; CDR3: CSARLGGWNTEAFF; DNA: TGCAGTGCTAGATTAGGGGGGTGGAACACTGAAGCTTTCTTT
D: .; size: .; V: TRBV30; J: TRBJ1-1; CDR3: CAWSRAFEAFF; DNA: TGTGCCTGGAGTCGGGCCTTTGAAGCTTTCTTT
D: .; size: many; V: TRBV6-5; J: TRBJ1-1; CDR3: CASSSTSGTEAFF; DNA: TGTGCCAGCAGTTCGACGAGTGGCACTGAAGCTTTCTTT
D: .; size: many; V: TRBV9; J: TRBJ1-3; CDR3: CASSVATAYSGNTIYF; DNA: TGTGCCAGCAGCGTAGCAACAGCCTACTCTGGAAACACCATATATTTT